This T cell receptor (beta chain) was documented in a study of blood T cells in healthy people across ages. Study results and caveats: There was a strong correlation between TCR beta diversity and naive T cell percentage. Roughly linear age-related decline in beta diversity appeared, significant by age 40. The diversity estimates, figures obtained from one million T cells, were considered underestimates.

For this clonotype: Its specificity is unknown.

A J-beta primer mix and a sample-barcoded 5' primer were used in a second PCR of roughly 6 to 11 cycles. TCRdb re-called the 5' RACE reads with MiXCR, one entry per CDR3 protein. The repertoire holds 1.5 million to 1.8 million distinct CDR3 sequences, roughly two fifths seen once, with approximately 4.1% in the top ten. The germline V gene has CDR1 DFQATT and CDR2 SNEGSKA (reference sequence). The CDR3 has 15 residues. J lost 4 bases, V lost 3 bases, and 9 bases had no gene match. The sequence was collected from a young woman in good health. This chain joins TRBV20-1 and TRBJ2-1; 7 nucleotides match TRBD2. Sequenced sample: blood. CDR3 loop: CSASSWLAEYNEQFF. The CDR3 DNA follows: TGCAGTGCTAGTTCGTGGCTAGCGGAGTACAATGAGCAGTTCTTC.